This TCR beta chain was sequenced for a study of blood T cell repertoires in COVID-19. The overall study: Sites in the United States, Italy and Spain provided acute and convalescent COVID-19 samples. Sample material is recorded as cDNA or gDNA derived from T cells, B-cell-depleted T cells, or PBMCs.

In the authors' methods: Scientists estimated how many nucleated cells there were by amplifying reference gene primers. TCRdb's table, derived via immunoSEQ multiplex PCR, lists solely in-frame clones and lacks some. The V and J calls and clone size come from that table; D and trimming were worked out from the DNA. The sample yields about 130,000 clones, 75% to 90% seen once. V lost 5 bases and J 3 bases, leaving 13 bases between the germline ends. This CDR3 region has 13 residues. Germline values: CDR1 GTSNPN, CDR2 SVGIG (reference sequence). The J gene is TRBJ1-2, the V gene TRBV30; D is perhaps TRBD1 (5 bases). This clonotype was obtained from a woman between 45 and 60 years old who had recovered from COVID-19. Sequencing used peripheral blood. CDR3: CAWDQGGDYGYTF. CDR3 nucleotides: TGTGCCTGGGATCAGGGTGGCGACTATGGCTACACCTTC.